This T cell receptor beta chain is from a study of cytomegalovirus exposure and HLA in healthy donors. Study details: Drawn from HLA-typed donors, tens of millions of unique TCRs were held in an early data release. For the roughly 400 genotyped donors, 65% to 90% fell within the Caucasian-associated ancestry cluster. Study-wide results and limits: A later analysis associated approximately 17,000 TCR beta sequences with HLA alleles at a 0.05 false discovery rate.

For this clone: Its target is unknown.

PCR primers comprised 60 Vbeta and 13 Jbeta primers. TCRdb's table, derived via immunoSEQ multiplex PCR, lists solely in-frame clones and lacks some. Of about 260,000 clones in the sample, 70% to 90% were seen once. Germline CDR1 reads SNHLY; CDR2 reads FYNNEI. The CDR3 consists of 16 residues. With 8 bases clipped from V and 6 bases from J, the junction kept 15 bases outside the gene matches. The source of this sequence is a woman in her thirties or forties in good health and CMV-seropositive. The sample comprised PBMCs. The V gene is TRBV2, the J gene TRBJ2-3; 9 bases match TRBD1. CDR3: CASVHAGTGNSDTQYF. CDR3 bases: TGTGCCAGCGTGCACGCCGGGACAGGGAATTCGGATACGCAGTATTTT.